The present entry profiles one TCR beta chain with its context. Trimming pared 4 bases from V and 4 bases from J, leaving 17 bases between. The germline gives CDR1 MNHEY, CDR2 SMNVEV (reference sequence). The CDR3 runs to 15 residues. While infection was still active, Seattle patients were enrolled and then followed longitudinally. The record originates from a study of blood T cell repertoires in COVID-19. Original processing methods: Amplified reference gene primers provided the basis for estimating nucleated cell counts. Generated by immunoSEQ multiplex PCR, the TCRdb table keeps only in-frame clones and is missing some. For V, J and clone size, that table is used; D and trimming come from the DNA. This table holds roughly 460,000 clones, roughly 89% found once.

The sample taken for sequencing was peripheral blood. The V and J genes are TRBV27 and TRBJ2-7; D is possibly TRBD2 (7 bases). The source is a man between 18 and 29 years old with COVID-19, enrolled during active disease. CDR3 in amino acids: CASSYTRGAGYEQYF. The CDR3 region has the DNA TGTGCCAGCAGTTACACACGGGGGGCCGGTTACGAGCAGTACTTC.